Listed below are T cell receptor beta chains from one sample, sequenced in a study of T-cell reconstitution after alpha-beta-depleted transplantation in children. A single record per CDR3 protein comes from TCRdb applying MiXCR to the PCR reads. The table lists 200,000 to 250,000 distinct CDR3 sequences, around 9.2% of them singletons. Sample: PBMCs, mostly from graft donor cells, taken 360 days after TCRalphabeta/CD19-depleted stem cell transplant. Receptors originate from a male patient under 10 years old who had a stem cell transplant for acute myeloid leukemia, so the T cells may come from the graft donor. Both conserved end residues are part of each CDR3. A D gene is named only where the DNA matches it firmly. Only some rows state a clone size, as once, few, many or a class for expanded clones.

clone_size: .
d_call: .
j_call: TRBJ2-3
v_call: TRBV12-5
cdr3_aa: CASDPNHSTDTQYF
cdr3_nt: TGTGCTAGTGATCCGAACCATAGCACAGATACGCAGTATTTT

clone_size: many
d_call: .
j_call: TRBJ2-3
v_call: TRBV12-3/TRBV12-4
cdr3_aa: CASSLGSGADTQYF
cdr3_nt: TGTGCCAGCAGTTTAGGTTCGGGGGCAGATACGCAGTATTTT

clone_size: .
d_call: TRBD1
j_call: TRBJ1-1
v_call: TRBV6-6
cdr3_aa: CASSYPGTGEGDTEAFF
cdr3_nt: TGTGCCAGCAGTTACCCCGGGACAGGGGAAGGAGACACTGAAGCTTTCTTT

clone_size: many
d_call: .
j_call: TRBJ2-3
v_call: TRBV4-2
cdr3_aa: CASSQEGRTDTQYF
cdr3_nt: TGTGCCAGCAGCCAAGAAGGGCGCACAGATACGCAGTATTTT

clone_size: .
d_call: TRBD2
j_call: TRBJ2-1
v_call: TRBV29-1
cdr3_aa: CSVMGERERPYNEQFF
cdr3_nt: TGCAGCGTTATGGGAGAGCGGGAGCGCCCCTACAATGAGCAGTTCTTC

clone_size: few
d_call: .
j_call: TRBJ1-1
v_call: TRBV12-3/TRBV12-4
cdr3_aa: CASRSFAGPEAFF
cdr3_nt: TGTGCCAGCAGATCCTTTGCGGGCCCTGAAGCTTTCTTT

clone_size: .
d_call: .
j_call: TRBJ2-2
v_call: TRBV5-5
cdr3_aa: CASSSTGRTGELFF
cdr3_nt: TGTGCCAGCAGCTCTACAGGGCGGACCGGGGAGCTGTTTTTT

clone_size: many
d_call: TRBD2
j_call: TRBJ2-3
v_call: TRBV5-1
cdr3_aa: CASSRTSGTSTDTQYF
cdr3_nt: TGCGCCAGCAGCCGAACTAGCGGAACTAGCACAGATACGCAGTATTTT

clone_size: .
d_call: .
j_call: TRBJ1-1
v_call: TRBV11-3
cdr3_aa: CASSFRLMNTKQRNTEAFF
cdr3_nt: TGTGCCAGCAGTTTTAGACTGATGAACACAAAACAACGGAACACTGAAGCTTTCTTT

clone_size: .
d_call: TRBD1
j_call: TRBJ2-3
v_call: TRBV9
cdr3_aa: CASSTLRGLQDTQYF
cdr3_nt: TGTGCCAGCAGCACGCTAAGGGGGCTCCAAGATACGCAGTATTTT

clone_size: .
d_call: .
j_call: TRBJ2-7
v_call: TRBV7-9
cdr3_aa: CASSQEVGYLSYEQYF
cdr3_nt: TGTGCCAGCAGCCAAGAGGTAGGGTACCTATCCTACGAGCAGTACTTC

clone_size: many
d_call: .
j_call: TRBJ2-1
v_call: TRBV11-1
cdr3_aa: CASSNRLEGGNEQFF
cdr3_nt: TGTGCCAGCAGCAACAGACTAGAGGGGGGGAATGAGCAGTTCTTC

clone_size: many
d_call: .
j_call: TRBJ2-1
v_call: TRBV12-3/TRBV12-4
cdr3_aa: CASRWEGTGFSYNEQFF
cdr3_nt: TGTGCCAGCAGGTGGGAGGGGACAGGTTTTTCCTACAATGAGCAGTTCTTC

clone_size: many
d_call: .
j_call: TRBJ1-2
v_call: TRBV12-3/TRBV12-4
cdr3_aa: CASSLRSVNYGYTF
cdr3_nt: TGTGCCAGCAGTTTACGCAGCGTAAACTATGGCTACACCTTC

clone_size: few
d_call: .
j_call: TRBJ2-1
v_call: TRBV12-3/TRBV12-4
cdr3_aa: CASKALGLRDNEQFF
cdr3_nt: TGTGCCAGCAAGGCCCTGGGACTGCGGGACAATGAGCAGTTCTTC